Following are 10 T cell receptor beta chains from one sample sequenced in a study of T cell clonality in common variable immunodeficiency. Study-level findings and limits: Reportedly, TCR beta sequences from common variable immunodeficiency showed fewer deletions and N-nucleotide insertions.

The antigens these receptors bind are not known. Profiled with immunoSEQ multiplex PCR; TCRdb holds only in-frame clones, not every one. Listed for the sample are 15,000 to 25,000 clones, none seen a single time. The sequenced sample was peripheral blood mononuclear cells. The receptors originated from a human donor with common variable immunodeficiency.

The table lists this clone with a few counts. Coverage ceases 3 residues before the CDR3 finishes, and the germline J gene fills in the end. This chain uses TRBV7-9 with TRBJ1-5, with no clear D. The CDR3 has 15 amino acids. V gave up 2 bases and J gave up 1 base, with 9 bases separating them. Germline CDR1 and CDR2: SEHNR and FQNEAQ (reference sequence). CDR3 in amino acids: CASSLFEGSNQPQHF. Incomplete CDR3 DNA: TGTGCCAGCAGCTTATTTGAAGGGAGCAATCAGCCC.

This clone was detected ten times or more. With the read ending 3 residues before the CDR3 end, the germline J gene is used to fill in that end. V usage is TRBV20-1 and J usage is TRBJ2-1; 7 bases are shared with TRBD1. CDR1 and CDR2 (germline): DFQATT, SNEGSKA (reference sequence). The CDR3 covers 14 residues. The V and J ends lost 7 bases and 0 bases, in that order; junction bases with no gene match: 6. Incomplete CDR3 DNA: TGCAGTGATACTCACAGGGGCTCCTACAATGAG. Encoded protein: CSDTHRGSYNE. The full CDR3 protein reads CSDTHRGSYNEQFF.

Note on this clone: The missing CDR3 end, 3 residues past where the read stops, is filled in from the germline J gene. V gene TRBV2 combines with J gene TRBJ1-2, with 10 bases fitting TRBD1. The germline CDR1 and CDR2 sequences are SNHLY and FYNNEI. This CDR3 spans 13 amino acids. The covered CDR3 bases are TGTGCCAGCAGAGGGGACAGGGGTAGCGGC. Its translation: CASRGDRGSG. The whole CDR3 is CASRGDRGSGYTF.

The CDR3 here is CSARHEAGGYYNEQFF. The DNA read from the CDR3 is TGCAGTGCTAGACATGAGGCGGGAGGATACTACAATGAG. V gene TRBV20-1 combines with J gene TRBJ2-1; TRBD2 matches at 8 bases. The read ends 3 residues before the CDR3 terminus; that terminus is restored from the germline J gene. The germline V gene encodes CDR1 DFQATT and CDR2 SNEGSKA (reference sequence). The CDR3 sequence is 16 residues long. The trim removed 2 bases at V and 3 bases at J, leaving 9 bases unmatched.

This clone was detected a few times. The read falls 3 residues short of the CDR3 end, and the missing part is taken from the germline J gene. The chain links TRBV5-1 to TRBJ1-2, with a tentative D call TRBD1 (5 bases). CDR1 and CDR2 (germline): SGHRS, YFSETQ. Trimming removed 4 bases at V and 5 bases at J, with 12 bases between. The CDR3 is made up of 13 amino acids. The CDR3 sequence: CASSPGGRYGYTF. The DNA read from the CDR3 is TGCGCCAGCAGCCCGGGGGGAAGATATGGC. The complete variable domain, with remaining parts taken from reference TRBV5-1 and TRBJ1-2, reads KAGVTQTPRYLIKTRGQQVTLSCSPISGHRSVSWYQQTPGQGLQFLFEYFSETQRNKGNFPGRFSGRQFSNSRSEMNVSTLELGDSALYLCASSPGGRYGYTFGSGTRLTVV.

Details on this clone: The read halts 3 residues ahead of the CDR3 end, with the missing end drawn from the germline J gene. The genes are TRBV7-8 and TRBJ2-5; D not certain. Germline CDR1 SGHVS, CDR2 FQNEAQ. The CDR3 has 13 residues. V was shortened by 5 bases and J by 3 bases, with 10 bases between the two germline ends. CDR3 sequence reads: CASSTSGKETQYF. The covered CDR3 bases are TGTGCCAGCAGCACCTCAGGAAAAGAGACC. Complete variable domain (other parts from reference TRBV7-8 and TRBJ2-5): GAGVSQSPRYKVAKRGQDVALRCDPISGHVSLFWYQQALGQGPEFLTYFQNEAQLDKSGLPSDRFFAERPEGSVSTLKIQRTQQEDSAVYLCASSTSGKETQYFGPGTRLLVL.

Concerning this clone itself: The read gets to within 3 residues of the CDR3 end, and the germline J gene fills in the rest. The chain links TRBV7-3 to TRBJ2-1; tentatively, D is TRBD2 (6 bases). V was shortened by 1 base and J by 5 bases, with 21 bases between the two germline ends. The V gene's germline CDR1 is SGHTA and CDR2 FQGTGA. The CDR3 is made up of 18 amino acids. The CDR3 reads CASSLRLIGGEPNNEQFF. The sequenced part of the CDR3 DNA is TGTGCCAGCAGCTTAAGGTTGATAGGAGGGGAGCCAAACAATGAG.

This clone was seen more than once but under ten times. From the germline J gene comes the end of the CDR3, since the read stops 3 residues before it. The V and J genes are TRBV19 and TRBJ2-7; 10 bases match TRBD1. Losses at the gene ends were 6 bases for V and 5 bases for J; bases not matched to a gene: 7. Germline loops: CDR1 LNHDA, CDR2 SQIVND (reference sequence). The CDR3 loop spans 14 amino acids. The CDR3 loop is CASRITGQGNEQYF. The CDR3 bases that were read are TGTGCCAGTAGAATTACGGGACAGGGGAACGAG.

In this sample, this clone turned up a few times. The read halts 3 residues ahead of the CDR3 end, with the missing end drawn from the germline J gene. The chain is built from TRBV6-1 and TRBJ2-5, with 7 bases lining up with TRBD2. J gave up 4 bases and V 3 bases, and 5 bases lay outside the gene matches. The CDR3 length is 14 residues. Germline lookup yields CDR1 MNHNS and CDR2 SASEGT. The CDR3 loop is CASSDGGSGETQYF. Incomplete CDR3 DNA: TGTGCCAGCAGTGATGGCGGGAGCGGAGAGACC.

As for this clone: The read halts 3 residues ahead of the CDR3 end, with the missing end drawn from the germline J gene. V gene TRBV7-3 combines with J gene TRBJ2-2; tentative D call: TRBD1 (5 bases). CDR1 SGHTA and CDR2 FQGTGA come from the germline V gene. V was clipped by 5 bases and J by 6 bases, with 16 bases between them. The CDR3 has 15 amino acids. The sequenced part of the CDR3 DNA is TGTGCCAGCAGCCAAACAACTACAGGATCCGGGGAG. It codes for CASSQTTTGSGE. The CDR3, in full, reads CASSQTTTGSGELFF.